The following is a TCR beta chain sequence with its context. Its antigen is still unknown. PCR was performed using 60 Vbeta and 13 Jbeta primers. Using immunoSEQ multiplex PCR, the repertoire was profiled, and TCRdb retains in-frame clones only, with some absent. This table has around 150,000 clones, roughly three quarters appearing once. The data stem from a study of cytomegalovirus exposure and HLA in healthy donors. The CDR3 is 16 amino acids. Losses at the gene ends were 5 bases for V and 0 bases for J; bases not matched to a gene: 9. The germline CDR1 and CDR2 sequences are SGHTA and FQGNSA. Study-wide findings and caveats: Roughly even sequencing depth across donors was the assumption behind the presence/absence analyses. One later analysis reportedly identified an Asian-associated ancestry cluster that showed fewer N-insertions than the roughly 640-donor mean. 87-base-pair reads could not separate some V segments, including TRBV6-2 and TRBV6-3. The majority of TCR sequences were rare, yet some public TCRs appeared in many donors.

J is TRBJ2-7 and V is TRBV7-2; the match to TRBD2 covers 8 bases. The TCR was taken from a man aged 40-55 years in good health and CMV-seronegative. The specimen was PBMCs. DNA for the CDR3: TGTGCCAGCAGCCCCCGAACTAGCGGAGCCTCCTACGAGCAGTACTTC. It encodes CASSPRTSGASYEQYF.